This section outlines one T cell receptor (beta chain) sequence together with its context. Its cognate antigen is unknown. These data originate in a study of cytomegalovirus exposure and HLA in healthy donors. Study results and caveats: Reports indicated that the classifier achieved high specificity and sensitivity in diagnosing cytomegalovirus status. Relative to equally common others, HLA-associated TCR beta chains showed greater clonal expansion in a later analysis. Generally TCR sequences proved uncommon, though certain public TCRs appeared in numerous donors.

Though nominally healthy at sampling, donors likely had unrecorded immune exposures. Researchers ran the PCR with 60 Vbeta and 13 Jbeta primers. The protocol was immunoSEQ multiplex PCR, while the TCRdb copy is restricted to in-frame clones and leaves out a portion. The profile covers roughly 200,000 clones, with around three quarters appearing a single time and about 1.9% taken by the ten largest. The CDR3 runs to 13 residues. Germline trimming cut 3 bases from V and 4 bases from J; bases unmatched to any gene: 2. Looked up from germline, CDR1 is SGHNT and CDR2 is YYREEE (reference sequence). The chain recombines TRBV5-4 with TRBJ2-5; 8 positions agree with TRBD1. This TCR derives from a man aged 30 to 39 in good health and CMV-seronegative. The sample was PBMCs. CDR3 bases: TGTGCCAGCAGCTCTGACAGGGGAGAGACCCAGTACTTC. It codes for CASSSDRGETQYF. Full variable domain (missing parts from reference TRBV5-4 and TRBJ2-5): ETGVTQSPTHLIKTRGQQVTLRCSSQSGHNTVSWYQQALGQGPQFIFQYYREEENGRGNFPPRFSGLQFPNYSSELNVNALELDDSALYLCASSSDRGETQYFGPGTRLLVL.